These 20 T cell receptor beta chains originate from one sample sequenced in a study of T cell responses to AZD1222 COVID-19 vaccine. TCRdb keeps only in-frame clones here, not all; method: immunoSEQ multiplex PCR. Among about 270,000 clones listed, 90% to 95% were seen once. The input for sequencing was peripheral blood, taken 28 days after the second AZD1222 dose. The receptors come from an adult who received the AZD1222 COVID-19 vaccine.

This chain's CDR3 is CASSSNTQGTEAFF. CDR3 nucleotide sequence: TGCGCCAGCAGCTCGAATACACAGGGGACTGAAGCTTTCTTT. V and J are TRBV5-1 and TRBJ1-1; the match to TRBD1 covers 7 bases. Trimming cost V 3 bases and J 5 bases; bases outside gene matches: 7. Germline V gene sequence: CDR1 SGHRS, CDR2 YFSETQ. There are 14 residues in the CDR3.

The J gene is TRBJ2-1, the V gene TRBV19, with TRBD2 identical over 8 bases. The V and J ends lost 1 base and 8 bases, in that order; junction bases with no gene match: 13. CDR3 length: 17 amino acids. CDR1 LNHDA and CDR2 SQIVND come from the germline V gene (reference sequence). The CDR3 is CASSIVAGGNRGYEQFF. CDR3 sequence (DNA): TGTGCCAGTAGTATAGTTGCGGGAGGTAACCGCGGGTATGAGCAGTTCTTC.

The chain employs TRBV10-2 and TRBJ2-7; no reliable D call. CDR1 is WSHSY and CDR2 is SAAADI in the germline V gene. Trimming pared 2 bases from V and 2 bases from J, leaving 7 bases between. This CDR3 region has 13 residues. CDR3 DNA: TGCGCCAGCAGTGAGACTGGAACCTACGAGCAGTACTTC. Protein: CASSETGTYEQYF.

The table lists this clone with a few counts. V usage is TRBV12-3 or TRBV12-4 and J usage is TRBJ1-5, with a tentative D call TRBD1 (5 bases). This CDR3 comprises 13 residues. Trimming took 7 bases from V and 3 from J, leaving 10 bases between them. CDR3 bases: TGTGCCAGCACCGACAGCTTCAATCAGCCCCAGCATTTT. Protein product: CASTDSFNQPQHF.

The rearrangement joins TRBV28 to TRBJ2-2; D not resolved. The CDR3 length is 12 residues. The V end lost 4 bases, the J end lost 5 bases, and 5 bases lay between the germline ends. CDR1 and CDR2 from the germline V gene are MDHEN and SYDVKM. The CDR3 bases are TGTGCCAGCAGTTCCGGAACCGGGGAGCTGTTTTTT. This encodes CASSSGTGELFF.

The gene calls are TRBV9 and TRBJ2-3, with D hard to call. The CDR3 is 16 amino acids. The germline V gene encodes CDR1 SGDLS and CDR2 YYNGEE. V gave up 0 bases and J gave up 7 bases, with 18 bases separating them. The CDR3 DNA reads as TGTGCCAGCAGCGTAGGTGGGGATCCCAATTCGAATACGCAGTATTTT. Its protein is CASSVGGDPNSNTQYF. Drawing the rest from reference TRBV9 and TRBJ2-3, the complete variable domain is DSGVTQTPKHLITATGQRVTLRCSPRSGDLSVYWYQQSLDQGLQFLIQYYNGEERAKGNILERFSAQQFPDLHSELNLSSLELGDSALYFCASSVGGDPNSNTQYFGPGTRLTVL.

The chain recombines TRBV9 with TRBJ1-6; 11 bases are a match to TRBD1. V trimming: 4 bases; J trimming: 10 bases; junction bases outside the gene matches: 7. The CDR3 loop spans 15 amino acids. Germline assignment: CDR1 SGDLS and CDR2 YYNGEE. In DNA, the CDR3 is TGTGCCAGCAGCACCGGACAGGGGGCGCGATCACCCCTCCACTTT. It translates to CASSTGQGARSPLHF.

The chain has TRBV7-6 and TRBJ2-2; 8 bases line up with TRBD2. Trimming removed 3 bases from V and 6 bases from J; junction bases left unmatched: 12. CDR3 size: 17 residues. Germline V gene data show CDR1 as SGHVS and CDR2 as FNYEAQ. CDR3 coding DNA: TGTGCCAGCAGCTTCTCATTGGGGACTAGGGTTCCCGGGGAGCTGTTTTTT. Its protein is CASSFSLGTRVPGELFF.

This clone was seen just once. This chain uses TRBV21-1 with TRBJ1-5; no DNA check was done on the table's D call, TRBD1. TRBV21-1 is a known pseudogene. This CDR3 contains 14 residues. DNA for the CDR3: TGTGCCAGCAGCAAAGGACAGGGGTGCCAGCCCCAGCATTTT. This gives the protein CASSKGQGCQPQHF.

The rearrangement links TRBV19 to TRBJ1-2, with 7 bases matching TRBD1. Trimming took 6 bases from V and 6 from J; bases not matched to a gene: 13. The CDR3 has 15 residues. Germline CDR1 LNHDA, CDR2 SQIVND (reference sequence). The chain's CDR3 is CASRPEGAGHDGYTF. In DNA, the CDR3 is TGTGCCAGTAGGCCCGAGGGGGCGGGGCACGATGGCTACACCTTC.

About this clone itself: Compared with germline, one end of the junction differs, possibly owing to a read error. This chain links TRBV5-1 with TRBJ1-2; no clear D. Germline-derived CDR1 and CDR2 are SGHRS and YFSETQ. This CDR3 spans 12 amino acids. The CDR3 reads CASSLNVGVPFF. Written as DNA, the CDR3 is TGCGCCAGCAGCTTGAATGTCGGGGTTCCATTCTTC.

A word on this clone: Other DNA sequences in the same sample also yield this CDR3. The rearrangement joins TRBV20-1 to TRBJ1-2, with D perhaps matching TRBD1 (5 bases). The CDR3 totals 11 residues. The V gene lost 5 bases and the J gene lost 4 bases, with 8 bases spanning the gap. Germline V gene sequence: CDR1 DFQATT, CDR2 SNEGSKA (reference sequence). The CDR3 is CSARGSYGYTF. The CDR3 DNA reads TGCAGTGCTCGGGGGTCCTATGGCTACACCTTC.

The chain carries TRBV3-1 (or the pseudogene TRBV3-2) and TRBJ2-3; 9 bases map to TRBD2. J lost 7 bases, V lost 1 base, and 3 bases had no gene match. Germline V CDR1 and CDR2: LGHDT, YNNKEL (reference sequence). The CDR3 spans 14 residues. This CDR3 is CASSQGAGGNTQYF. The CDR3 region has the DNA TGTGCCAGCAGCCAAGGAGCGGGAGGCAATACGCAGTATTTT.

V usage is TRBV2 and J usage is TRBJ1-1; D remains unclear. The germline V gene has CDR1 SNHLY and CDR2 FYNNEI. This CDR3 contains 15 residues. V was pared by 1 base and J by 7 bases, with 16 bases between. CDR3 loop: CASSEEKGRFSEAFF. The CDR3 DNA reads TGTGCCAGCAGTGAAGAGAAAGGAAGGTTCAGTGAAGCTTTCTTT.

This chain connects TRBV5-4 to TRBJ2-6; D gene uncertain. CDR1 is SGHNT, CDR2 YYREEE, per germline (reference sequence). This CDR3 has 16 residues. V lost 1 base and J 0 bases, leaving 8 bases between the germline ends. The CDR3 loop is CASSLLGVSGANVLTF. The CDR3 DNA sequence: TGTGCCAGCAGCTTGTTAGGCGTCTCTGGGGCCAACGTCCTGACTTTC.

This clone was detected only once. The chain combines TRBV2 with TRBJ1-5, with a tentative D call TRBD1 (6 bases). Trimming pared 7 bases from V and 7 bases from J, leaving 14 bases between. The CDR3 length is 13 residues. Germline CDR1 SNHLY, CDR2 FYNNEI. The CDR3 nucleotides read TGTGCCAGCACCCAGGGGTCTTGGCAGCCCCAGCATTTT. This sequence encodes CASTQGSWQPQHF.

The V and J genes are TRBV7-8 and TRBJ2-7; D is ambiguous. Looked up from germline, CDR1 is SGHVS and CDR2 is FQNEAQ. Trimming took 5 bases from V and 2 from J, leaving 13 bases between them. This CDR3 comprises 14 residues. CDR3 DNA: TGTGCCAGCAGCCCCCGACGGACCACCTACGAGCAGTACTTC. It translates to CASSPRRTTYEQYF.

As regards this clone: Sequence at one end of the junction differs from germline and may be a read error. V and J are TRBV5-5 and TRBJ1-5; a weak D match, TRBD1 (5 bases). Germline V lookup: CDR1 SGHKS, CDR2 YYEKEE (reference sequence). This CDR3 comprises 16 residues. CDR3 residues: CARSPGGGGSNQPQHF. CDR3 coding DNA: TGTGCCCGCAGCCCGGGGGGTGGGGGAAGCAATCAGCCCCAGCATTTT.

The J gene is TRBJ1-4, the V gene TRBV12-3 or TRBV12-4; D perhaps matches TRBD1 (5 bases). The CDR3 contains 11 residues. The V end lost 6 bases, the J end lost 10 bases, and 9 bases lay between the germline ends. CDR3: CASSPQGKLFF. The CDR3 nucleotides are TGTGCCAGCAGCCCTCAGGGAAAACTGTTTTTT.

The J gene is TRBJ2-5, the V gene TRBV5-1; D possibly corresponds to TRBD2 (5 bases). Trimming shortened V by 0 bases and J by 5 bases, and 17 bases separated the two germline ends. The V gene's germline CDR1 is SGHRS and CDR2 YFSETQ. This CDR3 region has 16 residues. The CDR3 DNA is TGCGCCAGCAGCTTGGGGTCTAGCAGCATTATTGAGACCCAGTACTTC. Translating it yields CASSLGSSSIIETQYF.